A selection of T cell receptor beta chains follows, all from one sample in a study of T cell responses to AZD1222 COVID-19 vaccine. Profiled with immunoSEQ multiplex PCR; TCRdb holds only in-frame clones, not every one. In the table there are roughly 51,000 clones, 89% of which are singletons. The sample consisted of peripheral blood, taken 28 days after the second AZD1222 dose. The receptors come from an adult who received the AZD1222 COVID-19 vaccine. Each CDR3 is given with its conserved first and last residue.

j_gene	v_gene	CDR3aa
TRBJ1-1	TRBV5-4	CASSLAQGLYGEAFF
TRBJ2-7	TRBV30	CAWSEGTGDHYEQYF
TRBJ2-3	TRBV7-9	CASSLRQGADDTQYF
TRBJ2-7	TRBV30	CAWSVGGRGEQYF
TRBJ2-7	TRBV9	CASTPEKPPYEQYF
TRBJ1-1	TRBV7-9	CASSYPQGNTEAFF
TRBJ2-1	TRBV7-2	CASSPTREGNEQFF
TRBJ2-1	TRBV19	CASRGHRAEVNEQFF
TRBJ1-2	TRBV10-2	CASRTDGSNYGYTF
TRBJ2-6	TRBV28	CASRLDRAGANVLTF
TRBJ1-1	TRBV19	CASSLQTGGHTEAFF
TRBJ1-2	TRBV4-3	CASSQDNRADYGYTF
TRBJ2-2	TRBV3-1/TRBV3-2	CASSQGGLVPSGELFF
TRBJ1-1	TRBV7-2	CASSLVGRDRYTEAFF
TRBJ2-2	TRBV9	CASSVRAGLGTGELFF
TRBJ2-3	TRBV5-4	CASSSGRLTDTQYF
TRBJ2-7	TRBV14	CASSRGTGGSYEQYF
TRBJ2-3	TRBV5-5	CASSFLGEQGTRTDTQYF
TRBJ2-1	TRBV5-4	CASSSSSSWNEQFF
TRBJ2-1	TRBV9	CASSKLAGSYNEQFF
TRBJ1-2	TRBV15	CATSRAMGTAYGYTF
TRBJ1-4	TRBV2	CAVGSTNEKLFF
TRBJ1-5	TRBV19	CASSIMTRGSNQPQHF
TRBJ1-1	TRBV12-3/TRBV12-4	CASSLGRNTEAFF
TRBJ2-7	TRBV6-5	CASKGGGFYEQYF
TRBJ2-2	TRBV9	CASSVQALGGELFF
TRBJ2-7	TRBV5-6	CASSLRVAYEQYF
TRBJ2-7	TRBV4-1	CASSQTEAYEQYF
TRBJ1-1	TRBV6-5	CASSYLGGTEAFF
TRBJ1-4	TRBV7-9	CASSLAQDNEKLFF
TRBJ2-2	TRBV11-3	CASGPQRQNTGELFF
TRBJ1-6	TRBV11-2	CASSLLSHSPLHF
TRBJ2-1	TRBV24-1	CATSDNILAGVRNEQFF